These 30 T cell receptor beta chains came from one sample sequenced in a study of CD8 T cells in ankylosing spondylitis (dated by TCRdb to about 2017). Library prep was done by 5' RACE. Sequencing was performed on an Illumina HiSeq 2500. The public reads were run again by TCRdb, first through fastp at Q25 and then through MiXCR, and only productive beta chains were kept. Rows merge per CDR3 protein into single entries with the most common DNA and genes. The sample table shows 290,000 or so distinct CDR3 sequences, and about 20% are seen once. The top ten constitute roughly 4% of the sample. Sequencing was performed on blood, either unsorted or a sorted T cell fraction (not recorded which). The receptors shown here come from a female donor with ankylosing spondylitis or in good health (not recorded which).

This clonotype has only a few counts. The chain recombines TRBV15 with TRBJ2-7; TRBD2 matches at 11 bases. CDR1 and CDR2 (germline): LNHNV, YYDKDF (reference sequence). The CDR3 loop spans 16 amino acids. V lost 0 bases and J lost 4; bases outside the gene matches: 5. CDR3 DNA sequence: TGTGCCACCAGCAGAGATCAGGCTAGCGGGAGGTACGAGCAGTACTTC. Translating gives CATSRDQASGRYEQYF.

In this sample, this clonotype turned up many times. The chain is built from TRBV12-3 or TRBV12-4 and TRBJ1-5; TRBD1 might be the D (5 bases). The CDR3 has 14 amino acids. V was clipped by 6 bases and J by 4 bases, with 13 bases between them. CDR3 bases: TGTGCCAGCAGCTCCGACAGACCGAATCAGCCCCAGCATTTT. It translates to CASSSDRPNQPQHF.

This chain uses TRBV20-1 with TRBJ2-5; 9 bases line up with TRBD1. This CDR3 is built from 13 residues. The V segment lost 7 bases and the J segment 2 bases; nucleotides outside the gene matches: 5. The V gene's germline CDR1 is DFQATT and CDR2 SNEGSKA (reference sequence). CDR3 DNA: TGCAGTGGGCAGGGACAGGGACAAGAGACCCAGTACTTC. Amino acids: CSGQGQGQETQYF.

There are many counts of this clonotype. This sequence joins TRBV5-1 and TRBJ2-2; 8 bases agree with TRBD2. Per germline, CDR1 SGHRS and CDR2 YFSETQ. The CDR3 contains 15 residues. J lost 2 bases, V lost 4 bases, and 4 bases had no gene match. Here the CDR3 reads CASSNSGANTGELFF. CDR3 nucleotide sequence: TGCGCCAGCAGCAATAGCGGGGCAAACACCGGGGAGCTGTTTTTT.

This clonotype was seen repeatedly, ten times or more. The gene calls are TRBV12-3 or TRBV12-4 and TRBJ2-5; 9 bases align to TRBD1. The CDR3 is 13 amino acids. After removal of 5 bases from V and 7 bases from J, the junction contained 5 bases not matched to a gene. CDR3 bases: TGTGCCAGCAGTCAAACAGGGGGCGCGACCCAGTACTTC. Its protein product is CASSQTGGATQYF.

This clonotype appeared many times. This chain joins TRBV10-3 and TRBJ2-3, with TRBD2 matching 8 bases. After removal of 2 bases from V and 4 bases from J, the junction contained 14 bases not matched to a gene. CDR3 length equals 18 residues. Per germline, CDR1 ENHRY and CDR2 SYGVKD. CDR3 region: CAISEGSGSRFEADTQYF. The DNA of the CDR3 is TGTGCCATCAGTGAGGGGAGCGGGAGTCGCTTCGAGGCAGATACGCAGTATTTT.

This clonotype has just a few counts. The chain combines TRBV7-6 with TRBJ2-6; D might be TRBD1 or TRBD2, each matching 5 bases. Germline values: CDR1 SGHVS, CDR2 FNYEAQ. Deletions cut 6 bases from V and 4 bases from J, with 13 bases between. CDR3 size: 15 residues. The CDR3 protein is CASRRGIGGANVLTF. CDR3 DNA: TGTGCCAGCAGGAGGGGAATCGGAGGGGCCAACGTCCTGACTTTC.

The chain recombines TRBV29-1 with TRBJ2-5; D unclear. V dropped 8 bases and J dropped 5 bases, with 9 bases sitting between them. The germline gives CDR1 SQVTM, CDR2 ANQGSEA. The CDR3 spans 10 residues. The DNA of the CDR3 is TGCAGCTCCCTGGAGGAGACCCAGTACTTC. Amino acid sequence: CSSLEETQYF.

This clonotype has only a few counts. The chain joins TRBV5-1 to TRBJ2-1; TRBD2 aligns across 8 bases. CDR1 and CDR2 (germline): SGHRS, YFSETQ. V dropped 0 bases and J dropped 9; count of bases not matched to a gene: 5. The CDR3 is made up of 14 amino acids. CDR3 protein: CASSLAGTRAEQFF. The CDR3 bases are TGCGCCAGCAGCTTGGCCGGGACTAGGGCTGAGCAGTTCTTC.

The chain joins TRBV6-6 to TRBJ1-5; no clear D gene. The germline V and J ends were trimmed by 7 bases and 6 bases, with 10 bases remaining between them. Germline V gene sequence: CDR1 MNHNY, CDR2 SVGAGI (reference sequence). The CDR3 has 12 amino acids. The CDR3 DNA follows: TGTGCCAGCACCGACGGGTGTCAGCCCCAGCATTTT. Its protein product is CASTDGCQPQHF.

This chain connects TRBV21-1 to TRBJ2-7. TRBV21-1 has pseudogene status. This CDR3 spans 14 amino acids. The CDR3 protein is CASSKVKSSYEQYF. The DNA for the CDR3 is TGTGCCAGCAGCAAAGTCAAGAGCTCCTACGAGCAGTACTTC.

The chain links TRBV19 to TRBJ1-5; D possibly corresponds to TRBD1 (6 bases). V was pared by 5 bases and J by 7 bases, with 15 bases between. The CDR3 totals 14 residues. CDR1 and CDR2 from the germline V gene are LNHDA and SQIVND (reference sequence). The CDR3 sequence is CASSDTGGGQPQHF. CDR3 DNA sequence: TGTGCCAGTAGTGATACGGGGGGCGGGCAGCCCCAGCATTTT.

Only a few counts were recorded for this clonotype. The chain carries TRBV12-3 or TRBV12-4 and TRBJ2-7, with 7 bases aligning to TRBD1. The CDR3 consists of 13 residues. Unmatched junction bases numbered 4, after V lost 5 bases and J lost 3 bases. The CDR3 sequence: CASSRQGGYEQYF. The CDR3 DNA is TGTGCCAGCAGTCGACAGGGTGGCTACGAGCAGTACTTC.

The rearrangement links TRBV4-3 to TRBJ2-1; 7 positions agree with TRBD1. The CDR3 consists of 14 residues. Looked up from germline, CDR1 is LGHNA and CDR2 is YSLEER. J was trimmed by 4 bases and V by 1 base; bases with no gene match: 1. The CDR3 sequence: CASSQVGQYNEQFF. In nucleotides, the CDR3 is TGCGCCAGCAGCCAAGTGGGACAGTACAATGAGCAGTTCTTC.

CDR3 amino acids: CASSLGAGAVDTQYF. The CDR3 bases are TGTGCCAGCAGTTTAGGGGCGGGGGCAGTCGATACGCAGTATTTT. This chain uses TRBV12-3 or TRBV12-4 with TRBJ2-3; tentative D call: TRBD2 (7 bases). The V end was cut by 1 base, the J end by 6 bases, with 14 bases between. CDR3 length: 15 residues.

The chain combines TRBV12-3 or TRBV12-4 with TRBJ2-1, with no clear D. V dropped 0 bases and J dropped 5 bases, with 8 bases sitting between them. The CDR3 is 14 amino acids. Written as DNA, the CDR3 is TGTGCCAGCAGTTTAGCGCGACGGAACAATGAGCAGTTCTTC. This codes for CASSLARRNNEQFF.

This rearrangement joins TRBV5-1 to TRBJ1-4; 7 nucleotides line up with TRBD1. The CDR3 is made up of 13 amino acids. The ends lost 2 bases at V and 6 bases at J; junction bases unmatched: 1. The germline gives CDR1 SGHRS, CDR2 YFSETQ. CDR3 sequence reads: CASSFQGDEKLFF. DNA for the CDR3: TGCGCCAGCAGCTTCCAGGGGGATGAAAAACTGTTTTTT.

This sequence joins TRBV18 and TRBJ2-1, with 12 bases matching TRBD2. V lost 8 bases to trimming and J lost 0 bases; unmatched junction nucleotides: 8. This CDR3 has 17 amino acids. CDR1 is KGHSH, CDR2 LQKENI, per germline. The CDR3 loop reads CASHGLAGTSSYNEQFF. Here the CDR3 DNA reads TGTGCCAGCCACGGACTAGCGGGGACTAGCTCCTACAATGAGCAGTTCTTC.

A few counts support this clonotype. Because it lacks the conserved phenylalanine or tryptophan at the end, this CDR3 is likely a read error. No DNA is shown, since the ends of the CDR3 on it are uncertain; the CDR3 is the one TCRdb lists. The rearrangement joins TRBV7-2 to TRBJ2-1; the table assigns TRBD1, which was not confirmed against the DNA. The germline V gene encodes CDR1 SGHTA and CDR2 FQGNSA. The CDR3 sequence runs 15 residues, both termini included. The CDR3 region is CASSLSNALGQGGIY.

The chain carries TRBV20-1 and TRBJ1-2; 7 bases line up with TRBD1. The J segment lost 8 bases and the V segment lost 6 bases, leaving 9 bases of the junction unmatched. Germline V gives CDR1 DFQATT, CDR2 SNEGSKA (reference sequence). The CDR3 is made up of 12 amino acids. CDR3 sequence (DNA): TGCAGTGCCAGGGACAGCGGGGGAGGCTACACCTTC. Residues: CSARDSGGGYTF.

The chain employs TRBV6-5 and TRBJ1-3; D ambiguous. The V gene's germline CDR1 is MNHEY and CDR2 SVGAGI. V dropped 0 bases and J dropped 0 bases, with 6 bases sitting between them. This CDR3 spans 15 amino acids. This CDR3 is CASSYSTPSGNTIYF. The CDR3 DNA reads as TGTGCCAGCAGTTACTCGACCCCCTCTGGAAACACCATATATTTT.

This clonotype has more than one count but fewer than ten. This chain connects TRBV10-1 to TRBJ2-1; D ambiguous. The CDR3 sequence is 14 residues long. Trimming took off 0 bases at V and 8 bases at J, with 11 bases between the two ends. The germline V gene has CDR1 WNHNN and CDR2 SYGVQD (reference sequence). CDR3 nucleotide sequence: TGCGCCAGCAGTGAGTCACCTAGTCGGGATGAGCAGTTCTTC. This gives the protein CASSESPSRDEQFF.

This clonotype has at least ten counts. At one boundary the junction diverges from the germline segment, which might be a read error. The rearrangement joins TRBV7-7 to TRBJ1-4, with a possible D match to TRBD1 (5 bases). The germline V gene has CDR1 SSHAT and CDR2 FNYEAQ (reference sequence). The CDR3 is 15 residues long. CDR3 amino acids: CASSLRGGTNEKLFF. The CDR3 bases are TGTGCTAGCAGCTTACGGGGGGGAACTAATGAAAAACTGTTTTTT.

This clonotype was seen only a few times. The chain uses TRBV20-1 and TRBJ2-1, with TRBD2 matching over 8 bases. Losses at the gene ends were 6 bases for V and 0 bases for J; bases not matched to a gene: 7. CDR3 length: 15 amino acids. Germline V CDR1 and CDR2: DFQATT, SNEGSKA (reference sequence). The CDR3 loop is CSANLAGSSYNEQFF. DNA for the CDR3: TGCAGTGCCAATCTAGCGGGCAGCTCCTACAATGAGCAGTTCTTC.

This clonotype was recorded a few times. This sequence joins TRBV6-1 and TRBJ2-1, with D maybe TRBD2 (6 bases). V lost 6 bases to trimming and J lost 4 bases, with 16 bases between them. Germline lookup yields CDR1 MNHNS and CDR2 SASEGT. This CDR3 region has 15 residues. CDR3 protein: CASSTEARGYNEQFF. The CDR3 DNA reads as TGTGCCAGCAGCACCGAGGCGCGGGGTTACAATGAGCAGTTCTTC.

This clonotype was seen many times. This chain joins TRBV20-1 and TRBJ2-3; D not resolved. The CDR3 spans 13 residues. V was trimmed by 1 base and J by 4 bases, leaving 9 bases between them. Germline values: CDR1 DFQATT, CDR2 SNEGSKA (reference sequence). CDR3 loop: CSARVEGPDTQYF. As DNA, the CDR3 is TGCAGTGCTAGAGTAGAAGGCCCAGATACGCAGTATTTT.

The table lists this clonotype with many counts. V gene TRBV7-2 combines with J gene TRBJ2-7; D gene ambiguous. This CDR3 is built from 11 residues. Trimming pared 2 bases from V and 6 bases from J, leaving 5 bases between. The germline V gene has CDR1 SGHTA and CDR2 FQGNSA. The CDR3, as DNA: TGTGCCAGCAGCTTAAATACCGAGCAGTACTTC. This codes for CASSLNTEQYF.

This CDR3 reads CASSLVGLSNEQFF. The CDR3 DNA is TGTGCCAGCAGCTTAGTTGGACTAAGCAATGAGCAGTTCTTC. This chain uses TRBV7-2 with TRBJ2-1; TRBD2 might be the D (6 bases). Germline V gene sequence: CDR1 SGHTA, CDR2 FQGNSA. V was cut by 1 base and J by 6 bases, with 10 bases left in between. The CDR3 is made up of 14 amino acids.

V gene TRBV5-5 combines with J gene TRBJ2-1; D is ambiguous. The CDR3 length is 14 residues. Germline-derived CDR1 and CDR2 are SGHKS and YYEKEE (reference sequence). The germline V and J ends were trimmed by 6 bases and 1 base, with 11 bases remaining between them. CDR3: CASTETPSYNEQFF. The CDR3 nucleotides read TGTGCCAGCACAGAAACGCCTTCCTACAATGAGCAGTTCTTC.

The chain links TRBV5-6 to TRBJ2-1, with TRBD1 identical over 8 bases. J was trimmed by 0 bases and V by 2 bases; bases with no gene match: 22. Germline V gene sequence: CDR1 SGHDT, CDR2 YYEEEE. CDR3 length: 22 amino acids. The CDR3 sequence is CASSFIQGARAWTKSSYNEQFF. The DNA for the CDR3 is TGTGCCAGCAGCTTTATTCAGGGGGCACGAGCGTGGACCAAGAGCTCCTACAATGAGCAGTTCTTC.